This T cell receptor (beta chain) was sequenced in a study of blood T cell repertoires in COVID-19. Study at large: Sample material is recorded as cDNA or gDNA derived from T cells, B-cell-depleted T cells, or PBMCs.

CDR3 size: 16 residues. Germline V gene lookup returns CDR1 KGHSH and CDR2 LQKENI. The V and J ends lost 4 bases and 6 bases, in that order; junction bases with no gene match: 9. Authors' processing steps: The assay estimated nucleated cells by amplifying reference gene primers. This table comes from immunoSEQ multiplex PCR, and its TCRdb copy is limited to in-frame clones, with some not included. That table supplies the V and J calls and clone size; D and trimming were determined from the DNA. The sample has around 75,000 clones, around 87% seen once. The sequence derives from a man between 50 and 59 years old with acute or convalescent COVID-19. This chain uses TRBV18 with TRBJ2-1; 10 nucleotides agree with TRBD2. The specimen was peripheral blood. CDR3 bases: TGTGCCAGCTCACGTCTCGCTAGCGGGAGTAGCAATGAGCAGTTCTTC. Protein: CASSRLASGSSNEQFF.